This T cell receptor (beta chain) was recovered during a study of blood T cell repertoires in COVID-19. TCRdb's copy holds only in-frame clones and misses some; the assay was immunoSEQ multiplex PCR. The repertoire holds 140,000 to 150,000 clones, with 84% as singletons. The germline V and J ends were trimmed by 2 bases and 4 bases, with 13 bases remaining between them. The CDR3 is made up of 15 amino acids. CDR1 is SGHRS and CDR2 is YFSETQ in the germline V gene. The chain couples TRBV5-1 to TRBJ1-5, with D possibly matching TRBD1 (5 bases). The sequenced sample was PBMCs or T cells enriched from blood (not recorded which). The sequence came from a woman in her forties or fifties who had been exposed to COVID-19. CDR3 region: CASSFSGDGNQPQHF. The CDR3 nucleotides read TGCGCCAGCAGCTTTTCGGGGGATGGAAATCAGCCCCAGCATTTT.